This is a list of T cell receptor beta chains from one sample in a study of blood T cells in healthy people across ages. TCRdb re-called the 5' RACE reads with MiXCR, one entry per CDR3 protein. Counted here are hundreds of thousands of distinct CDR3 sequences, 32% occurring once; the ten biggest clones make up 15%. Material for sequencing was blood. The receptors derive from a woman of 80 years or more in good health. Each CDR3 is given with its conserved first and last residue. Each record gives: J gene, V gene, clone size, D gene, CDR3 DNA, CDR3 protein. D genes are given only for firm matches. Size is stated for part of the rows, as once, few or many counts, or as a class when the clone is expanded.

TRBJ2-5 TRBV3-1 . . TGCGCCAGCAACCAAGGAACTAGCTCTCCTCGGCAGTACTTC CASNQGTSSPRQYF
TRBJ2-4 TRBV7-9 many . TGTGCCAGCAGCTTAGTCAGACATGGAGCCAAAAACATTCAGTACTTC CASSLVRHGAKNIQYF
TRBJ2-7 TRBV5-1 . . TGCGCCAGCAGCTTGGGGTCGGGTGGGGGCCTATCCTACGAGCAGTACTTC CASSLGSGGGLSYEQYF
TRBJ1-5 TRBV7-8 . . TGTGCCAGCAGCCCTCGGACGGTACCCTGGAGCAATCAGCCCCAGCATTTT CASSPRTVPWSNQPQHF
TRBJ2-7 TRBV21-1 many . TGTGCCAGCAGCAAAGCCGGTAGGAGGGACGAGCAGTACTTC CASSKAGRRDEQYF
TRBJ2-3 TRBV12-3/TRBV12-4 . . TGTGCCAGCAGTTTAACCGGAGTGAGAGCAGATATGGAGTATTTT CASSLTGVRADMEYF
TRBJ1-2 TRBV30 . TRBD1 TGTGCCTGGCTCCGGGACAGGGATGGCTACACCTTC CAWLRDRDGYTF
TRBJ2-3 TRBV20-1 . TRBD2 TGCAGTGCTCCGACTAGCGGGGGGGCTGCAGATACGCAGTATTTT CSAPTSGGAADTQYF
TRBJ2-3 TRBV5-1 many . TGCGCCAGCAGCATTCTGACTTCGCGCACAGATACGCAGTATTTT CASSILTSRTDTQYF
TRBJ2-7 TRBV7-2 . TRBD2 TGTGCCGGCAGCTGGACTAGGAATGAGCAGTACTTC CAGSWTRNEQYF
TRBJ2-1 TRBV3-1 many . TGTGCCAGCAGCCAGATTGGGGACCCTGGCTCCTACAATGAGCAGTTCTTC CASSQIGDPGSYNEQFF
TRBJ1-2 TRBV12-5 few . TGTGCTAGCTCTCCAGGGACCACGCGGGGCTACACCTTC CASSPGTTRGYTF
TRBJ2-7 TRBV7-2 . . TGTGCCAGCAGCTTAGGGCACGGGCCCTACGAGCAGTACTTC CASSLGHGPYEQYF
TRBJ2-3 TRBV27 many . TGTGCCAGCAGTCCTTCTGGCTACACGCAGTATTTT CASSPSGYTQYF
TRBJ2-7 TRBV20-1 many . TGCAGTGCTACAGAAACCGGGACACGTACCTACGAGCAGTACTTC CSATETGTRTYEQYF
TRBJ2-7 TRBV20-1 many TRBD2 TGCAGTGCTAGATCGGGCGGGGGGCTTACCTACGAGCAGTACTTC CSARSGGGLTYEQYF
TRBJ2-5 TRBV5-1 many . TGCGCCAGCAGCGACGGGACACATGGGGGGGAGACCCAGTACTTC CASSDGTHGGETQYF
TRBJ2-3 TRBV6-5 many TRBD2 TGTGCCAGCAGCTACGGCCTTCGGGGGGGCACAGATACGCAGTATTTT CASSYGLRGGTDTQYF
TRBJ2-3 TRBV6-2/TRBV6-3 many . TGTGCCAGCGGTGAGGGCCTCCTCACGGGAGATACGCAGTATTTT CASGEGLLTGDTQYF
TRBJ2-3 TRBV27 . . TGTGCCAGCAGTTTCAGAACAGGGTCGTCCAGTCGCACAGATACGCAGTATTTT CASSFRTGSSSRTDTQYF
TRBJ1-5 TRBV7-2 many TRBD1 TGTGCCAGCAGCTTAGTAGGGGGACAGGCCCGTCAGCCCCAGCATTTT CASSLVGGQARQPQHF
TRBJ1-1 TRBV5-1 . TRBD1 TGCGCCAGCAGGTACGGACAGGGGGGCACTGAAGCTTTCTTT CASRYGQGGTEAFF
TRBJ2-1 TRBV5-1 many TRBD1 TGCGCCAGCAGCTTGGGACAGGGATATTACAATGAGCAGTTCTTC CASSLGQGYYNEQFF
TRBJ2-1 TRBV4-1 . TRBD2 TGCGCCAGCAGTCCTCTAGCGGCCTCCTACAATGAGCAGTTCTTC CASSPLAASYNEQFF
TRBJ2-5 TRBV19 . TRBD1 TGTGCCAGCGCCCCGGGACAGGGTTGGGAGACCCAGTACTTC CASAPGQGWETQYF
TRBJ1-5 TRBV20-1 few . TGCAGTGTCTCGACCGAGAACTATAGCAATCAGCCCCAGCATTTT CSVSTENYSNQPQHF
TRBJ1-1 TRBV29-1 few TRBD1 TGCAGCGTAATCCGGGACAGGGTCATGAACACTGAAGCTTTCTTT CSVIRDRVMNTEAFF
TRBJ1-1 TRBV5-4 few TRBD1 TGTGCCAGCAGCTTGGAGGGGGCGCGAGTGCTAAGACTGGACACTGAAGCTTTCTTT CASSLEGARVLRLDTEAFF
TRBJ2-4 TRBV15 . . TGTGCCACTAAAGGGGAGTGGGTCGAAAACATTCAGTACTTC CATKGEWVENIQYF
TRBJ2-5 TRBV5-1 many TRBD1 TGCGCCAGCAGCTTCGGCAGGGGGCGTGAAGAGACCCAGTACTTC CASSFGRGREETQYF
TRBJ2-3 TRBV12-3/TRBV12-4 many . TGTGCCAGCAGTCTCAGCCCCTTTAGCACAGATACGCAGTATTTT CASSLSPFSTDTQYF
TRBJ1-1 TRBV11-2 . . TGTGCCAGCAGTACCGGACCAACAACGAACACTGAAGCTTTCTTT CASSTGPTTNTEAFF
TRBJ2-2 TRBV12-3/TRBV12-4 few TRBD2 TGTGCCAGCAGTCAGACTAGCGGGGGAGGCGGGGAGCTGTTTTTT CASSQTSGGGGELFF
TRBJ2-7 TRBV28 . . TGTGCCAGCACCTCTAAGGGCTACGAGCAGTACTTC CASTSKGYEQYF
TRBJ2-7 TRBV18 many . TGTGCCAGCTCACCGTCCAGGGGGGAAGGCTACGAGCAGTACTTC CASSPSRGEGYEQYF
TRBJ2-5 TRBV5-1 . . TGCGCCAGCAGCTTTGGCCCTCCAGAGACCCAGTACTTC CASSFGPPETQYF
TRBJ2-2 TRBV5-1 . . TGCGCCAGCAGCCTAAACAGGATTGCCGGGGAGCTGTTTTTT CASSLNRIAGELFF
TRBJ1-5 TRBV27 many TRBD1 TGTGCCAGGACAGATCCAGGGGGCTTGGATCAGCCCCAGCATTTT CARTDPGGLDQPQHF
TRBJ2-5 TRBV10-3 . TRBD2 TGTGCCATCAGTGACCCAAGTCGGAAGACTAGCGGGATAGAGTACCAAGAGACCCAGTACTTC CAISDPSRKTSGIEYQETQYF
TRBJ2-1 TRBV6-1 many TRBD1 TGTGCCAGCAGTGAAAGATGGGGACAGAGCTACAATGAGCAGTTCTTC CASSERWGQSYNEQFF
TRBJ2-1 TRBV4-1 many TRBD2 TGCGCCAGCAGCCAAGACGCGGGGGGAATATACAATGAGCAGTTCTTC CASSQDAGGIYNEQFF
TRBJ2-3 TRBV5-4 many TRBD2 TGTGCCAGCAGCTTGGTTCCTAGCGGGGTACCAACAGATACGCAGTATTTT CASSLVPSGVPTDTQYF
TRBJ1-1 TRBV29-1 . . TGCAGCGTTGAAGATCTCAGGGCGAGGAACACTGAAGCTTTCTTT CSVEDLRARNTEAFF
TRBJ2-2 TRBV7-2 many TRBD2 TGTGCCAGCAGACCGGGGGGAACCGGGGAGCTGTTTTTT CASRPGGTGELFF